A selection of T cell receptor beta chains follows, all from one sample in a study of Graves' ophthalmopathy and Graves' hyperthyroidism. TCRdb fed the multiplex PCR reads into MiXCR, producing one record per CDR3 protein. The sample lists about half a million distinct CDR3 sequences, around 14% seen once, with 9.5% to 10% in the top ten. Sequenced input: blood. These receptor sequences come from a woman aged 25 to 39 with Graves' ophthalmopathy. CDR3s include the opening cysteine and the closing phenylalanine or tryptophan. A D gene is named only where the DNA matches it firmly. Size is stated for part of the rows, as once, few or many counts, or as a class when the clone is expanded.

TRBD1 | TRBJ2-5 | TRBV11-2 | many | TGTGCCAGCAGCTCCGGGACAGTAAAACCAGAGACCCAGTACTTC | CASSSGTVKPETQYF
TRBD1 | TRBJ2-5 | TRBV30 | . | TGTGCCTGGAGTGGGACAGGGTCTGGAGAGACCCAGTACTTC | CAWSGTGSGETQYF
TRBD1 | TRBJ2-7 | TRBV12-3/TRBV12-4 | many | TGTGCCAGCATGGACAGGAATCATTACGAGCAGTACTTC | CASMDRNHYEQYF
TRBD2 | TRBJ2-7 | TRBV11-1 | many | TGTGCCAGCAGCCCTTTACTAACTAGCGGGAGGCTTTACGAGCAGTACTTC | CASSPLLTSGRLYEQYF
TRBD1 | TRBJ2-5 | TRBV7-9 | many | TGTGCCAGCCGAAAGGACAGGACTTTCCAAGAGACCCAGTACTTC | CASRKDRTFQETQYF
. | TRBJ1-1 | TRBV12-3/TRBV12-4 | many | TGTGCCAGCAGTTTTCTCAGGGAGGGGTCTGAAGCTTTCTTT | CASSFLREGSEAFF
TRBD1 | TRBJ2-7 | TRBV20-1 | many | TGCAGTGCTACAAACCCCCAGGGGGTCGAGCAGTACTTC | CSATNPQGVEQYF
. | TRBJ2-7 | TRBV29-1 | many | TGCAGCAGTGTGACGGAGGGGTTGGAGCAGTACTTC | CSSVTEGLEQYF
. | TRBJ1-2 | TRBV12-3/TRBV12-4 | many | TGTGCCAGCAGAGAACAGGGTTATGGTGGCTACACCTTC | CASREQGYGGYTF
TRBD2 | TRBJ2-7 | TRBV6-1 | once | TGTGCCAGCAAACAACTAGCGGGTTCCTACGAGCAGTACTTC | CASKQLAGSYEQYF
. | TRBJ2-7 | TRBV20-1 | few | TGCAGTGCTCCAAACCCCGGCGGCTTCTCCTACGAGCAGTACTTC | CSAPNPGGFSYEQYF
. | TRBJ2-3 | TRBV24-1 | many | TGTGCCACCAGTGATGAGGCAGAGACTAGCACAGATACGCAGTATTTT | CATSDEAETSTDTQYF
TRBD1 | TRBJ1-1 | TRBV20-1 | . | TGCAGTGCTAGGGCGACAGGGGCTGCTGAAGCTTTCTTT | CSARATGAAEAFF
. | TRBJ1-1 | TRBV20-1 | many | TGCAGGGGGGAGCAGGGGCACACTGAAGCTTTCTTT | CRGEQGHTEAFF
. | TRBJ1-2 | TRBV6-1 | . | TGTGCCAGCACCGAAGTCGGGAATCAGGACTACACCTTC | CASTEVGNQDYTF
. | TRBJ2-5 | TRBV24-1 | many | TGTGCCACTAGCTCAGGGGTCGCCTTGCAAGAGACCCAGTACTTC | CATSSGVALQETQYF
. | TRBJ2-4 | TRBV20-1 | many | TGCAGTGCTAGAGAGTTGGGGCGCGAGGAAAACATTCAGTACTTC | CSARELGREENIQYF
. | TRBJ2-7 | TRBV29-1 | many | TGCAGCGGCAGCCTCACTTCCTACGAGCAGTACTTC | CSGSLTSYEQYF
TRBD1 | TRBJ1-1 | TRBV7-9 | few | TGTGCCAGCAGCTTACAAGGGACAGGGAGTAAGAACACTGAAGCTTTCTTT | CASSLQGTGSKNTEAFF
. | TRBJ1-1 | TRBV24-1 | many | TGTGCCACCAGCCTACAGACGAACACTGAAGCTTTCTTT | CATSLQTNTEAFF
. | TRBJ1-6 | TRBV5-1 | few | TGCGCCAGCACCGACCCAAATGCGTATAATTCACCCCTCCACTTT | CASTDPNAYNSPLHF
. | TRBJ2-7 | TRBV7-2 | many | TGTGCCAGCAGCTTAGAGGGGTTTTCCCAGCAGTACTTC | CASSLEGFSQQYF
. | TRBJ1-2 | TRBV7-8 | many | TGTGCCAGCAGCTCAATCCAACAGGCATATGGCTACACCTTC | CASSSIQQAYGYTF
. | TRBJ1-1 | TRBV11-3 | . | TGTGCCAGCAGCCCCCCCCAAGGATGGATGAACACTGAAGCTTTCTTT | CASSPPQGWMNTEAFF
. | TRBJ1-1 | TRBV6-1 | . | TGTGCCAGCAGTGAGACACGACAGAACACTGAAGCTTTCTTT | CASSETRQNTEAFF
. | TRBJ2-7 | TRBV7-8 | many | TGTGCCAGCAGCTTAGCGTACTACGAGCAGTACTTC | CASSLAYYEQYF
TRBD2 | TRBJ2-7 | TRBV18 | . | TGTGCCAGCTCACCGAATAGCGGGGCGAGCTCCTACGAGCAGTACTTC | CASSPNSGASSYEQYF
TRBD1 | TRBJ1-5 | TRBV19 | few | TGTGCCAGTAAAGGACAGGGGGCGCATCAGCCCCAGCATTTT | CASKGQGAHQPQHF
. | TRBJ1-1 | TRBV7-3 | few | TGTGCCAGCAGCCATAACGGCCCCGGGGGCCCTGAAGCTTCCTTT | CASSHNGPGGPEASF